A selection of T cell receptor beta chains follows, all from one sample in a study of T-cell reconstitution after alpha-beta-depleted transplantation in children. Each CDR3 protein gets one entry after TCRdb re-called the PCR reads with MiXCR. The sample yields around 93,000 distinct CDR3 sequences, 7% to 10% seen once. The material sequenced was PBMCs from the stem cell graft donor, taken from the stem cell graft. These receptors were taken from a human donor who donated a stem cell graft to a child with congenital amegakaryocytic thrombocytopenia. The CDR3 runs from the conserved cysteine through the conserved F or W. A D gene is named only where the DNA matches it firmly. Clone size is stated in some rows and not others, as once, few, many or a class when expanded.

d_gene	j_gene	v_gene	abundance	CDR3aa	CDR3nt
NA	TRBJ2-1	TRBV7-2	many	CASSSYGAEQFF	TGTGCCAGCAGCTCCTACGGGGCTGAGCAGTTCTTC
TRBD1	TRBJ2-3	TRBV7-9	many	CASSLRTGGAADTQYF	TGTGCCAGCAGCCTCCGGACAGGGGGCGCAGCAGATACGCAGTATTTT
TRBD2	TRBJ2-5	TRBV5-1	NA	CASSRGGAAQETQYF	TGCGCCAGCAGCCGGGGAGGGGCAGCCCAAGAGACCCAGTACTTC
NA	TRBJ1-5	TRBV2	many	CASSGTGNQPQHF	TGTGCCAGCAGTGGGACAGGCAATCAGCCCCAGCATTTT
TRBD2	TRBJ2-3	TRBV5-1	many	CASRQTSGDTDTQYF	TGCGCCAGCAGACAAACTAGCGGAGACACAGATACGCAGTATTTT
NA	TRBJ2-5	TRBV7-2	many	CASSGPFGETQYF	TGTGCCAGCAGCGGGCCATTCGGGGAGACCCAGTACTTC
NA	TRBJ2-3	TRBV5-1	NA	CASRLGGAATDTQYF	TGCGCCAGCAGGCTCGGAGGGGCGGCCACAGATACGCAGTATTTT
TRBD2	TRBJ2-1	TRBV20-1	NA	CSARVGTSGYNEQFF	TGCAGTGCTAGAGTCGGGACTAGCGGCTACAATGAGCAGTTCTTC
NA	TRBJ2-2	TRBV9	NA	CASRWTVNTGELFF	TGTGCCAGCCGCTGGACTGTGAACACCGGGGAGCTGTTTTTT
TRBD1	TRBJ1-2	TRBV7-8	many	CASSANRGAGYTF	TGTGCCAGCAGCGCTAACAGGGGGGCTGGCTACACCTTC
NA	TRBJ2-5	TRBV7-9	many	CASSHRQGGPETQYF	TGTGCCAGCAGCCACCGACAGGGAGGGCCGGAGACCCAGTACTTC
NA	TRBJ1-1	TRBV4-1	many	CASSQAPEGTEAFF	TGCGCCAGCAGCCAAGCGCCAGAAGGAACTGAAGCTTTCTTT
TRBD1	TRBJ2-7	TRBV10-3	many	CAISDLTGAYEQYF	TGTGCCATCAGTGACCTCACAGGGGCCTACGAGCAGTACTTC
TRBD1	TRBJ2-5	TRBV10-3	many	CAIKSDRGQETQYF	TGTGCCATCAAGTCAGACAGGGGCCAAGAGACCCAGTACTTC
NA	TRBJ1-4	TRBV20-1	many	CSAPTWRGEKLFF	TGCAGTGCTCCGACTTGGCGCGGTGAAAAACTGTTTTTT
TRBD1	TRBJ2-2	TRBV6-1	many	CASSQAGQGYTGELFF	TGTGCCAGCAGCCAAGCCGGACAGGGATACACCGGGGAGCTGTTTTTT
NA	TRBJ1-1	TRBV12-3/TRBV12-4	many	CASRRTAGDTEAFF	TGTGCCAGCAGACGGACTGCCGGGGACACTGAAGCTTTCTTT
NA	TRBJ2-1	TRBV11-2	many	CASSLLGTRAYNEQFF	TGTGCCAGCAGCTTATTGGGAACAAGGGCCTACAATGAGCAGTTCTTC
NA	TRBJ1-2	TRBV7-2	many	CASSLRQVYYGYTF	TGTGCCAGCAGCCTAAGACAGGTCTACTATGGCTACACCTTC
TRBD2	TRBJ2-2	TRBV29-1	medium-sized	CSVGTSGINTGELFF	TGCAGCGTGGGGACTAGCGGCATTAACACCGGGGAGCTGTTTTTT
NA	TRBJ2-1	TRBV25-1	many	CASRGPSGAYNEQFF	TGTGCCAGCAGGGGACCCTCGGGGGCCTACAATGAGCAGTTCTTC
NA	TRBJ2-3	TRBV15	many	CATSRDQSPSTDTQYF	TGTGCCACCAGCAGAGATCAGTCCCCTAGCACAGATACGCAGTATTTT
NA	TRBJ1-1	TRBV20-1	many	CSARDFSGTEAFF	TGCAGTGCTAGAGACTTTTCGGGCACTGAAGCTTTCTTT
TRBD1	TRBJ2-7	TRBV20-1	NA	CISGPGQGYEQYF	TGCATCTCTGGCCCGGGACAGGGCTACGAGCAGTACTTC
TRBD1	TRBJ2-3	TRBV27	many	CASSSTGGFPDTQYF	TGTGCCAGCAGTTCCACAGGGGGGTTCCCAGATACGCAGTATTTT
NA	TRBJ2-7	TRBV4-1	many	CASSQAGPNYEQYF	TGCGCCAGCAGCCAAGCGGGACCTAACTACGAGCAGTACTTC
TRBD2	TRBJ2-1	TRBV7-2	many	CASSRPTSGTIYNEQFF	TGTGCCAGCAGCCGACCCACTAGCGGAACGATCTACAATGAGCAGTTCTTC
TRBD2	TRBJ2-1	TRBV9	many	CASSAGGLARSNEQFF	TGTGCCAGCAGCGCGGGGGGACTAGCGCGCAGCAATGAGCAGTTCTTC
TRBD2	TRBJ2-1	TRBV28	many	CASSFWGTRPASGQGNEQFF	TGTGCCAGCAGTTTCTGGGGAACTCGACCGGCTAGCGGACAAGGGAATGAGCAGTTCTTC
TRBD2	TRBJ2-3	TRBV7-2	NA	CASSFGGSGTDTQYF	TGTGCCAGCAGCTTTGGCGGGAGTGGGACAGATACGCAGTATTTT
TRBD1	TRBJ2-7	TRBV20-1	NA	CSCGQGRGTYEQYF	TGCAGCTGCGGACAGGGTCGGGGAACCTACGAGCAGTACTTC
NA	TRBJ2-5	TRBV11-2	many	CASRGQGRETQYF	TGTGCCAGCAGGGGTCAGGGGCGAGAGACCCAGTACTTC
NA	TRBJ2-7	TRBV7-9	many	CASSFRASYDEQYF	TGTGCCAGCAGCTTTCGGGCATCCTACGACGAGCAGTACTTC
TRBD1	TRBJ1-5	TRBV24-1	many	CATSDLWGRGPGNQPQHF	TGTGCCACCAGTGATTTGTGGGGCAGGGGGCCAGGCAATCAGCCCCAGCATTTT
NA	TRBJ2-7	TRBV12-3/TRBV12-4	many	CASSLAHGYEQYF	TGTGCCAGCAGTTTAGCGCACGGTTACGAGCAGTACTTC
NA	TRBJ1-3	TRBV2	many	CASSDTYSGNTIYF	TGTGCCAGCAGTGATACGTACTCTGGAAACACCATATATTTT
TRBD2	TRBJ2-1	TRBV6-2/TRBV6-3	many	CASSAPGTRFNEQFF	TGTGCCAGCAGTGCCCCCGGGACTAGGTTCAATGAGCAGTTCTTC
TRBD2	TRBJ2-5	TRBV20-1	many	CSPTRTPSGGETQYF	TGCAGCCCAACTAGAACCCCTAGCGGCGGTGAGACCCAGTACTTC
TRBD1	TRBJ2-3	TRBV4-3	NA	CASSRDRGNYKTQYF	TGCGCCAGCAGCCGGGACAGAGGAAACTATAAAACGCAGTATTTT
NA	TRBJ2-5	TRBV5-1	many	CASSLGAGAQETQYF	TGCGCCAGCAGCTTGGGGGCAGGGGCCCAAGAGACCCAGTACTTC
NA	TRBJ2-7	TRBV7-9	many	CASSPGGPGDREQYF	TGTGCCAGCAGCCCCGGAGGTCCCGGGGACCGCGAGCAGTACTTC
NA	TRBJ2-3	TRBV7-6	many	CASSFTGLDTDTQYF	TGTGCCAGCAGCTTTACAGGCTTAGACACAGATACGCAGTATTTT
TRBD2	TRBJ2-1	TRBV7-2	many	CASSLERTSDFNEQFF	TGTGCCAGCAGCTTAGAGAGGACTAGCGACTTCAATGAGCAGTTCTTC
NA	TRBJ2-2	TRBV7-7	few	CASRMGQNTGELFF	TGTGCCAGCAGGATGGGACAAAACACCGGGGAGCTGTTTTTT
TRBD1	TRBJ1-5	TRBV29-1	medium-sized	CSVVGTGGEPQHF	TGCAGCGTTGTTGGGACAGGGGGCGAGCCCCAGCATTTT
TRBD2	TRBJ2-7	TRBV20-1	many	CSARILAGTPYEQYF	TGCAGTGCTAGAATACTAGCGGGGACCCCCTACGAGCAGTACTTC
TRBD1	TRBJ2-7	TRBV7-9	many	CASSLGTDRGGEQYF	TGTGCCAGCAGCTTAGGAACCGACAGGGGAGGCGAGCAGTACTTC
NA	TRBJ1-3	TRBV7-9	many	CASSAYLDVIYF	TGTGCCAGCAGCGCATACCTGGACGTTATATATTTT